The rows below give T cell receptor beta chains drawn from one sample of a study of blood T cells in healthy people across ages. One entry per CDR3 protein, called by TCRdb with MiXCR from the 5' RACE reads. The sample shows 710,000 or so distinct CDR3 sequences, about a fifth of them seen only once. Sequenced material: blood. These receptors all stem from a man in his sixties or seventies in good health. Each CDR3 is given with its conserved first and last residue. The order of the fields is clone size, V gene, D gene, J gene, CDR3 DNA, CDR3 protein. A D gene is named only where the DNA matches it firmly. The size of a clone is reported for some rows only, either as once, few or many, or as a class for expanded clones.

few	TRBV4-3	TRBD2	TRBJ2-1	TGCGCCAGCAGCCAAGAGCTAGCGGGATGGCATGAGCAGTTCTTC	CASSQELAGWHEQFF
-	TRBV20-1	TRBD2	TRBJ2-3	TGCAGTGCTAGATCTAGCGGGGGGCCCCGCACAGATACGCAGTATTTT	CSARSSGGPRTDTQYF
-	TRBV2	TRBD1	TRBJ1-6	TGTGCCAGCAGTGAACAGGGGGCTAATTCACCCCTCCACTTT	CASSEQGANSPLHF
few	TRBV18	TRBD1	TRBJ1-2	TGTGCCAGCTCAATGGCGACCTCCGGGACAGGGACCTATGGCTACACCTTC	CASSMATSGTGTYGYTF
few	TRBV5-1	-	TRBJ1-1	TGCGCCAGCAGCTTGGCGGGGGAATCTGACACTGAAGCTTTCTTT	CASSLAGESDTEAFF
-	TRBV7-6	-	TRBJ2-2	TGTGCCAGCAGCTTGAGGACGGGGTGGACCGGGGAGCTGTTTTTT	CASSLRTGWTGELFF
once	TRBV6-1	-	TRBJ2-7	TGTGCCAGCAGTGACCGACCTACAGGTGTCTACGAGCAGTACTTC	CASSDRPTGVYEQYF
-	TRBV3-1	-	TRBJ1-6	TGTGCCAGCAGCCAAGACAGACAACCCTCCTATAATTCACCCCTCCACTTT	CASSQDRQPSYNSPLHF
few	TRBV12-3/TRBV12-4	TRBD1	TRBJ1-2	TGTGCCAGCAGTTCACGTGGGACAGACTATGGCTACACCTTC	CASSSRGTDYGYTF
-	TRBV29-1	-	TRBJ2-4	TGCAGCGTTGAAGATCTGGACAGTATCCTAGCCAAAAACATTCAGTACTTC	CSVEDLDSILAKNIQYF
few	TRBV5-1	-	TRBJ1-1	TGCGCCAGCAGCCCCCGGGACACCAAGACTGAAGCTTTCTTT	CASSPRDTKTEAFF
-	TRBV6-5	-	TRBJ2-3	TGTGCCAGCAGTACGGCGGGGAGCACAGATACGCAGTATTTT	CASSTAGSTDTQYF
-	TRBV27	-	TRBJ1-6	TGTGCCAGCCATCCGGGACCCACCTTCAATTCACCCCTCCACTTT	CASHPGPTFNSPLHF
few	TRBV11-2	-	TRBJ1-6	TGTGCCAGCAGCTTACTCAGAAATTCACCCCTCCACTTT	CASSLLRNSPLHF
few	TRBV6-5	TRBD1	TRBJ1-5	TGTGCCGGCAGTCCAACAGGGGTTCAGCCCCAGCATTTT	CAGSPTGVQPQHF
few	TRBV6-6	TRBD1	TRBJ2-7	TGTGCCAGCAGTGACACAGGGGTCGTTCCTTACGAGCAGTACTTC	CASSDTGVVPYEQYF
-	TRBV12-5	-	TRBJ2-4	TGTGCTAGTGGTTTGCTCCCCCTAGCCAAAAACATTCAGTACTTC	CASGLLPLAKNIQYF
-	TRBV12-3/TRBV12-4	-	TRBJ2-3	TGTGCCAGCAGTTTCGTGGACCTTAACACAGATACGCAGTATTTT	CASSFVDLNTDTQYF
few	TRBV5-5	-	TRBJ2-1	TGTGCCAGCAGCTTTTATCATGGGCTGGGGGGGGCTATCTCCTACAGTGAGCAGTTCTTC	CASSFYHGLGGAISYSEQFF
many	TRBV30	-	TRBJ1-4	TGTGCCTGGAGTGTCCGCTCGGAACTGTTTTTT	CAWSVRSELFF
-	TRBV6-1	TRBD2	TRBJ2-5	TGTGCCAGCAGGGGGGCCTTCGGACTAGCGGGGGTACATCAAGAGACCCAGTACTTC	CASRGAFGLAGVHQETQYF
-	TRBV7-8	-	TRBJ1-4	TGTGCCAGCAGCGCAGGGATTTCAACTAATGAAAAACTGTTTTTT	CASSAGISTNEKLFF
few	TRBV5-1	-	TRBJ2-7	TGCGCCAGCAGCTTTCATGGGGACGAGCAGTACTTC	CASSFHGDEQYF